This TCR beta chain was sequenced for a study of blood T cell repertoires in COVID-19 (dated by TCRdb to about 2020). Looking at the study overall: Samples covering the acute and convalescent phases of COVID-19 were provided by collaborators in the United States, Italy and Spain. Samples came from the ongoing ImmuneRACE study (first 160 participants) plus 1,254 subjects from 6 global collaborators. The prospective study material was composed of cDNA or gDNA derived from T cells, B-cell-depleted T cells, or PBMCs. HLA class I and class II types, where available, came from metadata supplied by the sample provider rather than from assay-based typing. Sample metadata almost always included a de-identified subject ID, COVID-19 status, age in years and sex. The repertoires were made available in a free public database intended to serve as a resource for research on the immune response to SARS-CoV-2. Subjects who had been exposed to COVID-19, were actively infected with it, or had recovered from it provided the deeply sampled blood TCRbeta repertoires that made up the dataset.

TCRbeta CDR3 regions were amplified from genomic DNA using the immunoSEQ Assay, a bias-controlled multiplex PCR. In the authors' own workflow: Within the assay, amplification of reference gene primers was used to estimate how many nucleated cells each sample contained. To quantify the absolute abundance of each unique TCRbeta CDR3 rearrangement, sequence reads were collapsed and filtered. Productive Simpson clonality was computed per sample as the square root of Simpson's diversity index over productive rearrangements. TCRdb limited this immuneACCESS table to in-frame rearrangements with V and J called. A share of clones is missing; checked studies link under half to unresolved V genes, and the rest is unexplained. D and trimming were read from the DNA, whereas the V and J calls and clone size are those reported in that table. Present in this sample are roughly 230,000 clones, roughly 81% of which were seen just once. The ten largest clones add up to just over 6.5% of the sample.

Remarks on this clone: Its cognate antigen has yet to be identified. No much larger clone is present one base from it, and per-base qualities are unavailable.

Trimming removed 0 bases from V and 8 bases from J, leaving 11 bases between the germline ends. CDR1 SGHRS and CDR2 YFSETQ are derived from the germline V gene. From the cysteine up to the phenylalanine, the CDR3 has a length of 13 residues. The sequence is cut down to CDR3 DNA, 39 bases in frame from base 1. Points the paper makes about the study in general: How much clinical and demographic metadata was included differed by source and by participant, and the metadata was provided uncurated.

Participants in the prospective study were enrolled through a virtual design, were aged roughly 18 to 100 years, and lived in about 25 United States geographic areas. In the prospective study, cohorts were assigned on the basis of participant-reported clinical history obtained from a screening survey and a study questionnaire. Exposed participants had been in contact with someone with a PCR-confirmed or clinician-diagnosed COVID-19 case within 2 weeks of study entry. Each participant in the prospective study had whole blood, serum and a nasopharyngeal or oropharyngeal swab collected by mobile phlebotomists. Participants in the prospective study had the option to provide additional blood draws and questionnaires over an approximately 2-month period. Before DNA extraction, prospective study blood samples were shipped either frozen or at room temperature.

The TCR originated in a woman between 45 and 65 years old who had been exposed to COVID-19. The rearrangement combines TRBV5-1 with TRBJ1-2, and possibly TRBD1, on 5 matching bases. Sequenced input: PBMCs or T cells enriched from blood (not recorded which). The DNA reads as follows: TGCGCCAGCAGCTTGGGGAACCAGGGAGGCTACACCTTC. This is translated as CASSLGNQGGYTF.